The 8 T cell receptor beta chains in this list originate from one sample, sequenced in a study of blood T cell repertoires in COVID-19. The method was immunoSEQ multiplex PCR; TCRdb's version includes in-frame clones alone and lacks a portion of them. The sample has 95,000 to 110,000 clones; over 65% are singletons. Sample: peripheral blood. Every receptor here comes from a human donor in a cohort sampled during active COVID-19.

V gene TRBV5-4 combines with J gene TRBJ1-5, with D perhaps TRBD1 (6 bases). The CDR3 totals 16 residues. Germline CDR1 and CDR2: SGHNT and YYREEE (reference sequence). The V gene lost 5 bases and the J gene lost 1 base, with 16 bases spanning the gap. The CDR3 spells CASSLSGGASNQPQHF. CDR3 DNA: TGTGCCAGCAGTCTTTCGGGGGGGGCGAGCAATCAGCCCCAGCATTTT.

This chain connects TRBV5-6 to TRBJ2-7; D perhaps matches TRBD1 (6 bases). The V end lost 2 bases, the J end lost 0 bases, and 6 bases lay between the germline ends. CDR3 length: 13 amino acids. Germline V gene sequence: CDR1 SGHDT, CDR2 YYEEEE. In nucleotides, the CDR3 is TGTGCCAGCAGCTTCAGGGGCTCCTACGAGCAGTACTTC. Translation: CASSFRGSYEQYF.

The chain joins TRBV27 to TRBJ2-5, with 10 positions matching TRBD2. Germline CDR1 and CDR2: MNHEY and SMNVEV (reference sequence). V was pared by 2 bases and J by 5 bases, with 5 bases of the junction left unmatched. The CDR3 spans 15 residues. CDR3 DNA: TGTGCCAGCAGTTTACTAGCGGGGGCACGGGAGACCCAGTACTTC. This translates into CASSLLAGARETQYF.

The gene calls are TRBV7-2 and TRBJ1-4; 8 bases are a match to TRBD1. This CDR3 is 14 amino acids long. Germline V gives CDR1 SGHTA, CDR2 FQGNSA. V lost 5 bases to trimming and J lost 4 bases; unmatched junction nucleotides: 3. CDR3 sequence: CASSKQGGNEKLFF. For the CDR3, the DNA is TGTGCCAGCAGCAAACAGGGGGGTAATGAAAAACTGTTTTTT.

This CDR3 is CASTTSGGTKANTGELFF. CDR3 in DNA: TGTGCCAGCACTACTAGCGGGGGGACTAAGGCGAACACCGGGGAGCTGTTTTTT. The chain links TRBV11-2 to TRBJ2-2, with TRBD2 identical over 12 bases. Trimming at V came to 7 bases and at J to 0 bases, leaving 9 bases not matched to a gene. The CDR3 runs 18 residues. CDR1 is SGHAT and CDR2 is FQNNGV in the germline V gene.

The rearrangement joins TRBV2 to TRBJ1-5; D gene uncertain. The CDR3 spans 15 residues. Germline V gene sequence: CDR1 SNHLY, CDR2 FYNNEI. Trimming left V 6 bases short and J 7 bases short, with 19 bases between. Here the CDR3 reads CASSPTLGDRQPQHF. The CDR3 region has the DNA TGTGCCAGCAGCCCCACCCTCGGGGATCGACAGCCCCAGCATTTT.

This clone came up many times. The CDR3 is CASSSHTDRNRALINQPQHF. Written as DNA, the CDR3 is TGTGCCAGCAGCTCACACACAGACAGGAATAGGGCGCTAATCAATCAGCCCCAGCATTTT. The V and J genes are TRBV6-6 and TRBJ1-5, with D possibly matching TRBD1 (6 bases). Germline V gene lookup returns CDR1 MNHNY and CDR2 SVGAGI (reference sequence). The V and J ends lost 6 bases and 3 bases respectively, with 30 bases between them. The CDR3 has 20 residues.

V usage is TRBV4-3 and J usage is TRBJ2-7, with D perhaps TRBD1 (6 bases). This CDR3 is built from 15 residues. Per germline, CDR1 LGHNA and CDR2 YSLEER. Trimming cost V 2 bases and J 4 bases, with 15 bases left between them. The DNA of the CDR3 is TGCGCCAGCAGCCAACTCTCAGGGGTGGGGTACGAGCAGTACTTC. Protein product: CASSQLSGVGYEQYF.